This T cell receptor (beta chain) was sequenced in a study of cytomegalovirus exposure and HLA in healthy donors (dated 2017 in TCRdb). Describing the broader study: In an earlier analysis of 587 of the donors, under 300 Gb of sequence data and 100 million or so unique TCR beta sequences from some 170 million T cells were reported. Typing coverage differed by locus: A, B, C, DRB1 and DQB1 were typed in roughly 620-630 donors, DQA1 in 500 to 550, DPA1 in around 580, and DPB1 in just under 480. HLA typing included class I and class II loci at four-digit resolution. Every repertoire in the discovery cohort had been generated on one and the same sequencing platform. The T cell repertoires of under 700 subjects were profiled by immunosequencing and related to cytomegalovirus serostatus. A later genetic analysis took genome-wide SNP genotypes for about 65% of the 666 donors and used that subset as a discovery cohort. On average, 235,054 unique TCR beta nucleotide sequences were sequenced per donor among a few hundred genotyped donors of the cohort, with roughly 18% of those sequences being non-productive. Five DR-DQ haplotypes were handled as single units for association and clustering because linkage in the cohort was strong. Donor age, sex, ethnicity and CMV serostatus were collected together with the repertoire data. A later analysis re-examined previously published TCR beta repertoires from more than 650 donors and added high-resolution HLA genotyping to investigate patterns of TCR occurrence. The study combined high-throughput TCR immunosequencing, statistical association of individual TCRs with disease status, and machine learning to predict cytomegalovirus infection status. A separate validation cohort of roughly 130 different subjects was used in addition to the roughly 700-subject first cohort. The study aimed to test whether cataloging public T cell receptors could reveal signatures of past pathogen exposure. Of the roughly 390 genotyped donors, approximately 80% were placed in the genetic ancestry cluster associated with self-reported Caucasian donors. An earlier analysis of fewer than 700 of the donors applied high-throughput TCR beta sequencing to assess whether each TCR beta V gene segment acted as functional or pseudogenic. Rather than using new phenotypic data, the later analysis identified candidate immune exposures from TCR beta sequences and from how often those sequences occurred across donors. An early release covering 550 to 650 HLA-typed donors comprised around 300 gigabases of sequencing data and around 80 million unique TCR sequences.

The cohort was made up of hundreds of healthy bone marrow donors. At the time of sampling, all cohort members were nominally healthy, though unrecorded immune exposures were likely present. The donor was CMV seronegative and was included in the group of around 320 seronegative cohort members. A peripheral blood sample was provided by each donor, and peripheral blood mononuclear cells were used for TCR beta sequencing. Genomic DNA extraction from the blood cell samples was performed with the Qiagen DNeasy Blood Extraction Kit. Based on the germline V gene, the CDR1 and CDR2 sequences are SGHTA and FQGTGA. The CDR3 has 16 amino acids, counting the end cysteine and phenylalanine. The kept DNA is CDR3 alone, 48 bases in frame from the first base. V lost 4 bases and J lost 7 bases, and the count of bases not matched to a germline gene is 7. Overall results and qualifications from the work: A cluster of highly shared sequence variants was judged likely to represent a technical artifact of the sequencing pipeline. An earlier analysis of around 600 of the donors showed that most TCR beta V segments appeared in productive rearrangements either about 87% or about 30% of the time, which broadly matched IMGT annotations. When HLA alleles, especially DR and DQ, strongly co-occurred, TCR associations were difficult to assign to individual alleles. In vitro tests confirmed that a few of the cytomegalovirus-associated TCR beta chains recognize cytomegalovirus antigens. The study gave a list of about 170 TCR beta chains associated with cytomegalovirus. In both the original and validation cohorts, the classifier was reported to diagnose cytomegalovirus status with high specificity and sensitivity. Several of the top co-occurrence clusters appeared to be linked to parvovirus B19, influenza, CMV and Epstein-Barr virus, according to a later analysis. About 15 rarely observed V segments, including chromosome 9 orphons, were excluded from the earlier analysis of some 590 of the donors because counts were too low. The authors suggested that the approach could potentially be extended to other disease states and immunological phenotypes. At a false discovery rate of 0.05, a later analysis linked roughly 17,000 TCR beta sequences to specific HLA alleles. In a later genetic analysis, fewer N-insertions in productive TCRs were reported among donors in an Asian-associated ancestry cluster than the approximately 670-donor mean. In a later analysis, HLA-associated TCR beta chains showed more clonal expansion and lower generation probabilities than non-associated chains that were equally common. Correlated functional status among segregating V segments might be attributable to linkage disequilibrium, but an unknown experimental factor could not be ruled out. For the cohort, immune exposure information was limited to CMV serostatus. Most CMV-associated TCR beta chains appeared to be HLA-restricted in a later analysis, and the HLA associations seemed to be driven largely by CMV exposure. A further reported finding was that TCR beta sequences accurately predicted the HLA-A and HLA-B alleles for most subjects in the first cohort. The cohort was sequenced for TCR beta chains only, and without alpha or paired-chain data the features that could be detected were limited. Some IMGT-functional V segments, including TRBV6-2 and TRBV6-3, could not be told apart with the 87-base-pair reads, so those segments were excluded. Presence/absence analyses assumed roughly uniform sequencing depth across donors, an assumption that may not hold. According to a later analysis, TCR association rates differed among HLA loci, with DRB1 alleles showing the most associated TCRs and HLA-C alleles showing the fewest. An association between a missense DCLRE1C variant and V-gene and J-gene trimming of TCR beta chains was found in a later genetic analysis and replicated in an independent cohort. Most TCR sequences were seen in very few donors, while some public TCRs were found in many individuals. Because HLA typing was missing for some donors at each locus, association tests included only the typed subset.

Concerning this clone itself: What this receptor recognizes is not known. Per-nucleotide qualities are absent, and no much larger clonotype sits a single base away.

Library method: the immunoSEQ multiplex PCR assay. A mixture of 60 forward primers for TCR Vbeta segments and 13 reverse primers for TCR Jbeta segments was used in the multiplex PCR. The CDR3 region of rearranged TCR beta genes was amplified from genomic DNA with a multiplex PCR assay. Amplified TCR beta libraries were sequenced as 87-base-pair reads on the Illumina HiSeq System. Concerning the study's data processing: A later analysis counted around 72 million unique TCR beta chains across the 550 to 750 repertoires, and 10 million to 11 million of these chains were shared by at least two donors. To remove PCR and sequencing errors, raw reads were error-corrected and collapsed into unique sequences using a nearest-neighbor algorithm that merged closely related sequences. CDR3 sequences were aligned to IMGT reference sequences to assign V, D and J gene segments. For a sequence to be retained, at least a six-nucleotide match to both a V gene segment and a J gene segment was required. A rearrangement counted as productive if the CDR3 had no stop codons and remained in frame with V and J, and every other rearrangement counted as non-productive. Following IMGT convention, CDR3 was defined as the stretch from the second conserved V-encoded cysteine up to the conserved J-encoded phenylalanine. The earlier analysis of a few hundred of the donors excluded sequences that lacked an unambiguous match to a single V gene segment. An earlier analysis of a few hundred of the donors classified V segments as functional when productive rearrangements were above 56.7% and as segregating when the standard deviation between donors was above 5%. To diagnose cytomegalovirus status from the catalog of TCR beta chain sequences, a statistical classification framework was built. A later analysis assigned V and J genes by comparing TCR nucleotide sequences with IMGT/GENE-DB human TR gene sequences. The TCRdist pipeline was used in a later analysis to assign CDR3 sequences and most-parsimonious VDJ recombination scenarios. In a later analysis, each TCR beta chain was defined by its CDR3 amino acid sequence together with its V-gene family, and reads lacking a unique V-gene family were excluded. A later analysis removed several hundred highly shared, low-generation-probability nucleotide sequences to deal with suspected cross-contamination and a sequencing artifact. For each public chain, a later analysis derived a clonal expansion index from normalized ranks of inferred template counts within each repertoire. A later analysis computed generation probabilities with a VDJ recombination model fitted to out-of-frame rearrangements, and checked the results against IGoR. A later analysis scored TCR-TCR, TCR-HLA and TCR-CMV co-occurrence with hypergeometric tests, applying a repertoire-size bias correction to TCR pairs. To estimate false discovery rates, a later analysis permuted the HLA or CMV assignments 20 times. In a later analysis, co-occurring TCRs were grouped with DBSCAN, and TCRdist sequence similarity was added when clustering was performed within HLA-allele-positive subsets. Co-occurrence clustering excluded repertoires with fewer than 30,000 or more than 120,000 public chains, plus five with anomalous nucleotide sharing. TCRdb limited this immuneACCESS table to in-frame rearrangements with V and J called. A share of clones is missing; checked studies link under half to unresolved V genes, and the rest is unexplained. Clonal size and the V and J genes are those of that table, whereas D and trimming came from the DNA. For this sample the table gives 200,000 or so clones, of which approximately 78% were detected only once. The ten biggest clones cover approximately 3.9% of the sample.

The specimen sequenced was PBMCs. The source is a male donor in good health and CMV-seronegative. The rearrangement joined TRBV7-3 to TRBJ2-2, with TRBD2 matching 12 junction bases. The CDR3 amino acid sequence is: CASSSPSGRAGGELFF. In nucleotide form, the sequence is TGTGCCAGCAGCTCACCTAGCGGGAGGGCCGGCGGGGAGCTGTTTTTT.